This T cell receptor beta chain was recorded in a study of blood T cell repertoires in COVID-19. The overall study: Sites across the United States, Italy and Spain contributed samples from acute and convalescent COVID-19.

Under the authors' procedure: Researchers report that nucleated cell counts were estimated from reference gene primer amplification. Some clones are missing from TCRdb's copy, which holds only in-frame ones; the method was immunoSEQ multiplex PCR. D and trimming come from the DNA, and the V and J calls and clone size come from that table. This table holds 200,000 to 300,000 clones, around 87% found once. Recruits, aged roughly 18 to 89 years, lived in 24 US areas. Cohorts were based on clinical histories the participants reported. The TCR originated in a woman aged 40 to 50 with acute COVID-19. Material for sequencing was PBMCs or T cells enriched from blood (not recorded which).

The chain's CDR3 is CASSPRGEPNYGYTF. In DNA, the CDR3 is TGTGCCAGCAGCCCGCGCGGGGAGCCAAACTATGGCTACACCTTC. The chain uses TRBV3-1 (or the pseudogene TRBV3-2) and TRBJ1-2, with no clear D. V lost 4 bases and J 2 bases, leaving 14 bases between the germline ends. Germline V gene data show CDR1 as LGHDT and CDR2 as YNNKEL (reference sequence). The CDR3 spans 15 residues.